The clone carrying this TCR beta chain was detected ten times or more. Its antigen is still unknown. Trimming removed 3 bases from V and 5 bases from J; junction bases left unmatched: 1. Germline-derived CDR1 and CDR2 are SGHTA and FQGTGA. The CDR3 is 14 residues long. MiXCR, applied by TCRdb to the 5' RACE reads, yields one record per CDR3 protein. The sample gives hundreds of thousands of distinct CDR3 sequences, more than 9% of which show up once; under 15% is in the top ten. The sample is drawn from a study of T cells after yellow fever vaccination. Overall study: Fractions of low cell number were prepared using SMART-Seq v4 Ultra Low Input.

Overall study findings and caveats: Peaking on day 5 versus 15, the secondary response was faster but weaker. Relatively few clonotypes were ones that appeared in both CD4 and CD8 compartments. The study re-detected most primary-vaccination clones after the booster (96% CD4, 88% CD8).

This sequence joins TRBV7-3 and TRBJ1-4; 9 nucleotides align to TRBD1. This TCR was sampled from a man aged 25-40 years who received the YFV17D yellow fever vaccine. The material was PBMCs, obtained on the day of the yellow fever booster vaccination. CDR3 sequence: CASSFGTGNEKLFF. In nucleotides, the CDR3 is TGTGCCAGCAGCTTCGGGACAGGGAATGAAAAACTGTTTTTT.